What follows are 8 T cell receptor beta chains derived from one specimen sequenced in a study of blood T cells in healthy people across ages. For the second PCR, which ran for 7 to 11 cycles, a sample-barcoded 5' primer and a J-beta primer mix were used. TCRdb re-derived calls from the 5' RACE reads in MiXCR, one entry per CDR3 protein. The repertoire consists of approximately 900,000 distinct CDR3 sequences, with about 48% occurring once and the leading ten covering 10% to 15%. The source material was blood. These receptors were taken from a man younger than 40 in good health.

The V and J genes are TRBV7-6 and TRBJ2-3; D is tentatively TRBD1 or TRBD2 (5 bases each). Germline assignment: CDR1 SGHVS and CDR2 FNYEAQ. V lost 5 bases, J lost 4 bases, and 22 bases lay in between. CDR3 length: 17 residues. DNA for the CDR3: TGTGCCAGCAGCCGAGGGGTAGCAGTCCTCCTCGCAGATACGCAGTATTTT. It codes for CASSRGVAVLLADTQYF.

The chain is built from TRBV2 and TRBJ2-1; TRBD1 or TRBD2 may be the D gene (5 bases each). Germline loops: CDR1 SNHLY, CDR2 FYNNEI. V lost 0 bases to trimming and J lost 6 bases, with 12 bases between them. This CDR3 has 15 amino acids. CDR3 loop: CASSEAPAGTNEQFF. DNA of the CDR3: TGTGCCAGCAGTGAAGCTCCTGCAGGGACCAATGAGCAGTTCTTC.

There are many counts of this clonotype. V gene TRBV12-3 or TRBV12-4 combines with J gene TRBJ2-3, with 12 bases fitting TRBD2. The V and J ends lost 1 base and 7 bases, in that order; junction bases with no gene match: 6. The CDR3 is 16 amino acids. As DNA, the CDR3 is TGTGCCAGCAGTTTAGGGCCTAGCGGGGGGGCAAATACGCAGTATTTT. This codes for CASSLGPSGGANTQYF.

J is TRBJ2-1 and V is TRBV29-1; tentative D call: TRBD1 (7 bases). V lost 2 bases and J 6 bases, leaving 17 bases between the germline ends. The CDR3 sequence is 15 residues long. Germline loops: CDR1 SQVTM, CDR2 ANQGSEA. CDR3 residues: CSVEPRQGGINEQFF. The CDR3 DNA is TGCAGCGTTGAACCTAGACAGGGAGGTATCAATGAGCAGTTCTTC.

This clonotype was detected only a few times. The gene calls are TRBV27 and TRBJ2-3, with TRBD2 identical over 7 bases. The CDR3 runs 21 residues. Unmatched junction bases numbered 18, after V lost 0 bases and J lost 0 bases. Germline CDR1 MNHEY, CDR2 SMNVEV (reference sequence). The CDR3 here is CASSLSSGWTRVSPSTDTQYF. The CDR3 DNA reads TGTGCCAGCAGTTTATCGTCGGGTTGGACTAGAGTCAGTCCTAGCACAGATACGCAGTATTTT.

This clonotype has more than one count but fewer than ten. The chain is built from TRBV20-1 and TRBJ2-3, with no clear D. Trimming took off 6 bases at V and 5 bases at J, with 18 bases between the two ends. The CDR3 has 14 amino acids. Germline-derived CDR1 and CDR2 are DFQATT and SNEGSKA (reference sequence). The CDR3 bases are TGCAGTGCAGCTCGGACGGGCCTCGGAGATACGCAGTATTTT. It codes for CSAARTGLGDTQYF.

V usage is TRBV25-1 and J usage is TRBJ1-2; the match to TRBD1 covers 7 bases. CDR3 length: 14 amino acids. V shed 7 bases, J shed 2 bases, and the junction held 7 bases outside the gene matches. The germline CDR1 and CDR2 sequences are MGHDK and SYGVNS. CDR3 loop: CASMETGLNYGYTF. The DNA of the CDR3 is TGTGCCAGCATGGAGACAGGGCTAAACTATGGCTACACCTTC.

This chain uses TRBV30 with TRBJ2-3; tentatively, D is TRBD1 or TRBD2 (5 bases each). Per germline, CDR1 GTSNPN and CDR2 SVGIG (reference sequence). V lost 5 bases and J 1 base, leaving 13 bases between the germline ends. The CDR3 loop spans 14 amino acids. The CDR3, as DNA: TGTGCCTGGTCCCCCTGGGGACGCACAGATACGCAGTATTTT. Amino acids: CAWSPWGRTDTQYF.